The next 5 T cell receptor beta chains were all read from a single sample in a study of CXCR3-negative and CXCR3-positive naive CD8 T cells. Via 5' RACE with UMI labels, TRB cDNA libraries were prepared. For each CDR3 protein, TCRdb gives one entry from its re-call of the 5' RACE reads, without DNA. The sample is made up of about 23,000 distinct CDR3 sequences, and the top ten hold roughly 3.9% of it. Sequenced sample: naive CXCR3- CD8+ T cells from blood. Subset defined: CD45RO-CCR7+CD27+CD95- naive CD8+ T cells lacking CXCR3 (TNR3-). The receptors were gathered from a human donor in good health. Some clones in this sample may be carry-over from other donors' samples.

This rearrangement joins TRBV7-9 to TRBJ2-5; TCRdb's D gene call, TRBD1, goes unchecked for lack of DNA. CDR1 and CDR2 (germline): SEHNR, FQNEAQ (reference sequence). This CDR3 is 15 amino acids long. Here the CDR3 reads CASSYPEGDEETQYF.

The chain joins TRBV12-3 or TRBV12-4 to TRBJ1-5. The CDR3 runs to 12 residues. The CDR3 spells CASSATHQPQHF.

This chain connects TRBV18 to TRBJ2-3. CDR1 and CDR2 (germline): KGHSH, LQKENI. This CDR3 has 16 amino acids. The CDR3 reads CASSPWLKDLPDTQYF.

The gene calls are TRBV4-1 and TRBJ2-1; the D gene TCRdb calls, TRBD2, cannot be checked with no DNA. This CDR3 region has 18 residues. Germline loops: CDR1 MGHRA, CDR2 YSYEKL. CDR3: CASSQESMGLAPHNEQFF.

The chain is built from TRBV21-1 and TRBJ2-2; TCRdb's D call, TRBD1, is unchecked because there is no DNA. TRBV21-1 is given as a pseudogene. The CDR3 totals 16 residues. The CDR3: CASSKGADTGAGELFF.